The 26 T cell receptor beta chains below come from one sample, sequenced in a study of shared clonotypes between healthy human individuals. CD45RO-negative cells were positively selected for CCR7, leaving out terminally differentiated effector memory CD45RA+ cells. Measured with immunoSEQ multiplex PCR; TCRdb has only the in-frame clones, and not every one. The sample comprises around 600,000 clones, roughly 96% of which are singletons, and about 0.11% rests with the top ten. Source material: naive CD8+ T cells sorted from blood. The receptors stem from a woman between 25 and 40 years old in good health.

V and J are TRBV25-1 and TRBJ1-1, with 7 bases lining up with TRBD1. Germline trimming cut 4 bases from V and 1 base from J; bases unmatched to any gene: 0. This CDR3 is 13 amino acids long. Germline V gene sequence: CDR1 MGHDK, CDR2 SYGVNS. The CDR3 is CASSGQGNTEAFF. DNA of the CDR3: TGTGCCAGCAGTGGACAGGGGAACACTGAAGCTTTCTTT.

The CDR3 spells CASSRGDIGYEQYF. The CDR3 bases are TGTGCCAGCAGCAGGGGGGATATCGGCTACGAGCAGTACTTC. The chain links TRBV11-2 to TRBJ2-7, with D possibly being TRBD1 or TRBD2 (6 bases each). CDR1 is SGHAT and CDR2 is FQNNGV in the germline V gene. CDR3 length equals 14 residues. V lost 5 bases, J lost 3 bases, and 14 bases lay in between.

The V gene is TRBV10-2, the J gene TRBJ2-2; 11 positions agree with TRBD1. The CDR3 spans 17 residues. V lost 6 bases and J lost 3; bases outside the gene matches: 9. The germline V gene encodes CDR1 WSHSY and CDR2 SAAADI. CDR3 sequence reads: CASRDHRTGGYTGELFF. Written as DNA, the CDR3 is TGCGCCAGCAGGGATCATCGGACAGGGGGCTACACCGGGGAGCTGTTTTTT.

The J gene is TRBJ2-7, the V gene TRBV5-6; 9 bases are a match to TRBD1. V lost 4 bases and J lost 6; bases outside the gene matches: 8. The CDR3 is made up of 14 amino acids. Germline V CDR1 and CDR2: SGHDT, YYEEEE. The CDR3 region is CASSPGTGPGEQYF. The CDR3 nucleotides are TGTGCCAGCAGCCCAGGGACAGGGCCGGGCGAGCAGTACTTC. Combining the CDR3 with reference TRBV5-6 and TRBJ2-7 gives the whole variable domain DAGVTQSPTHLIKTRGQQVTLRCSPKSGHDTVSWYQQALGQGPQFIFQYYEEEERQRGNFPDRFSGHQFPNYSSELNVNALLLGDSALYLCASSPGTGPGEQYFGPGTRLTVT.

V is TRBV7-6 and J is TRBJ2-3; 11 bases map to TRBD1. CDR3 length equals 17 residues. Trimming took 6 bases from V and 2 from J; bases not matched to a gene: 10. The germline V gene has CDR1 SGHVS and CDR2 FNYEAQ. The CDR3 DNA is TGTGCCAGCAGACCAACGGGGGACAGGGGGTCCACAGATACGCAGTATTTT. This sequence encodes CASRPTGDRGSTDTQYF.

CDR3 sequence reads: CASSQRAGLADQISRGNEQFF. The CDR3 nucleotides read TGCGCCAGCAGCCAGCGTGCGGGACTAGCGGATCAAATATCAAGAGGCAATGAGCAGTTCTTC. The chain couples TRBV4-1 to TRBJ2-1; 11 bases line up with TRBD2. CDR3 length: 21 residues. Trimming cost V 3 bases and J 6 bases; bases outside gene matches: 22. In germline, CDR1 is MGHRA, CDR2 YSYEKL.

CDR3 sequence: CASSSGAGGEQYF. The CDR3 nucleotides read TGTGCCAGCAGTTCCGGGGCCGGGGGCGAGCAGTACTTC. The chain joins TRBV27 to TRBJ2-7; tentatively, D is TRBD2 (6 bases). CDR1 is MNHEY, CDR2 SMNVEV, per germline (reference sequence). There are 13 residues in the CDR3. V lost 4 bases and J lost 6, with 13 bases in between.

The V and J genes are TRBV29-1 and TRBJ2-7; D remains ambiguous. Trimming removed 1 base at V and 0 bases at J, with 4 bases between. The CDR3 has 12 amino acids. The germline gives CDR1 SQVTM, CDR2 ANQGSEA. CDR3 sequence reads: CSVEVDSYEQYF. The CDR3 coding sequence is TGCAGCGTTGAAGTAGACTCCTACGAGCAGTACTTC.

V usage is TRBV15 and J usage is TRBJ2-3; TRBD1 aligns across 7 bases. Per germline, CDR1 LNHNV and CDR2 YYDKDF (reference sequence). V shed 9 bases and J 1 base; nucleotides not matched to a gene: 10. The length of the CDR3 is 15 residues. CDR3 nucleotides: TGTGCCACGAACACAGGGGCTTTCGGCACAGATACGCAGTATTTT. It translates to CATNTGAFGTDTQYF. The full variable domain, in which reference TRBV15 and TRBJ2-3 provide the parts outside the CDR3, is DAMVIQNPRYQVTQFGKPVTLSCSQTLNHNVMYWYQQKSSQAPKLLFHYYDKDFNNEADTPDNFQSRRPNTSFCFLDIRSPGLGDTAMYLCATNTGAFGTDTQYFGPGTRLTVL.

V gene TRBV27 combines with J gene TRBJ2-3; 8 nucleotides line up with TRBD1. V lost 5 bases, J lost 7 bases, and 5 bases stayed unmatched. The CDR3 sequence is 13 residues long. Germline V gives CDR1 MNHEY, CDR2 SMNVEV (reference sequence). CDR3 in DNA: TGTGCCAGCAGTCCAGGGACAGGCTATACGCAGTATTTT. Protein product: CASSPGTGYTQYF.

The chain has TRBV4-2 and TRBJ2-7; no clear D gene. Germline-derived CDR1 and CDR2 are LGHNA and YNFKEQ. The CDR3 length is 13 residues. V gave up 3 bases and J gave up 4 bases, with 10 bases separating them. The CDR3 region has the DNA TGTGCCAGCAGCCATTCCGACCCTTACGAGCAGTACTTC. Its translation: CASSHSDPYEQYF.

The CDR3 DNA follows: TGTGCCAGCAGTGAAAGCGGACAGGGGGCGAGCACTGAAGCTTTCTTT. This codes for CASSESGQGASTEAFF. The chain uses TRBV6-1 and TRBJ1-1; 11 bases fit TRBD1. The V gene's germline CDR1 is MNHNS and CDR2 SASEGT. The CDR3 is 16 residues long. Trimming took 2 bases from V and 4 from J; bases not matched to a gene: 6.

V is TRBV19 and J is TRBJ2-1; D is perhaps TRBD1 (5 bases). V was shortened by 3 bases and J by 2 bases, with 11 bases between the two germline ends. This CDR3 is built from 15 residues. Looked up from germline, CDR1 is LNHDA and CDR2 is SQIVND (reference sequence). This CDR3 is CASSIDDRAYNEQFF. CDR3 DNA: TGTGCCAGTAGTATCGACGACAGAGCCTACAATGAGCAGTTCTTC.

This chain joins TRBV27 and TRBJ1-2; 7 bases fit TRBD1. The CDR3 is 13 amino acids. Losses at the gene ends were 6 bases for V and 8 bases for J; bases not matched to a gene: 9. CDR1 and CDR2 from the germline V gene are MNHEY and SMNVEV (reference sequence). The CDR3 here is CASRPLDRDGYTF. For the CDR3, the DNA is TGTGCCAGCAGACCCCTCGACAGGGACGGCTACACCTTC.

The DNA for the CDR3 is TGTGCCAGCAGTGAAGGTAGCGGGAGCACAGATACGCAGTATTTT. It yields the protein CASSEGSGSTDTQYF. The rearrangement uses TRBV2 and TRBJ2-3, with 7 bases lining up with TRBD2. There are 15 residues in the CDR3. In germline, CDR1 is SNHLY, CDR2 FYNNEI. The V and J ends lost 1 base and 0 bases, in that order; junction bases with no gene match: 1.

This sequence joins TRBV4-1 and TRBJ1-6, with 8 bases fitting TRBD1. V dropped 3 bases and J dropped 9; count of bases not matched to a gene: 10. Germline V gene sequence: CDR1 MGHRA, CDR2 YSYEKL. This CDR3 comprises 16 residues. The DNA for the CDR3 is TGCGCCAGCAGCCAGCCCCAGGGGGCCGGGGGTTCACCCCTCCACTTT. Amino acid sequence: CASSQPQGAGGSPLHF.

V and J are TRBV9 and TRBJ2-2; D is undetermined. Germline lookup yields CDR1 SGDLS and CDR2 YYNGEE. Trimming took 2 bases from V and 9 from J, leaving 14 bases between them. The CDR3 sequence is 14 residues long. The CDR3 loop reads CASSVEQTHRELFF. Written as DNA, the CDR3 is TGTGCCAGCAGCGTGGAGCAGACCCATAGGGAGCTGTTTTTT.

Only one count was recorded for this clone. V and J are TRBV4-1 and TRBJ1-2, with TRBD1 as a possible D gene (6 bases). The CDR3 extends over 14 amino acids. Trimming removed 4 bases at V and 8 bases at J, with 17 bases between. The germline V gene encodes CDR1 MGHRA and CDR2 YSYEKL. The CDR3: CASSPPGAKLGYTF. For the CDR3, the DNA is TGCGCCAGCAGCCCCCCGGGGGCGAAGTTAGGCTACACCTTC.

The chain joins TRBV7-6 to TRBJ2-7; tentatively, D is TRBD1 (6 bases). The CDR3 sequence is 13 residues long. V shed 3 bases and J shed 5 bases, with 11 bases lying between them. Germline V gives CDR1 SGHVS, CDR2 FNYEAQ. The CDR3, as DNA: TGTGCCAGCAGCTTGGCTTCAGGGGACGAGCAGTACTTC. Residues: CASSLASGDEQYF.

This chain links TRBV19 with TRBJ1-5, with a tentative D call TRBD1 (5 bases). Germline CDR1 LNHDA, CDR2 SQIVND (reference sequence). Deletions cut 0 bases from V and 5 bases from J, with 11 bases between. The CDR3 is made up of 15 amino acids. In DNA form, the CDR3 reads TGTGCCAGTAGTATAGAGCGGGGGTTTTATCAGCCCCAGCATTTT. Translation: CASSIERGFYQPQHF.

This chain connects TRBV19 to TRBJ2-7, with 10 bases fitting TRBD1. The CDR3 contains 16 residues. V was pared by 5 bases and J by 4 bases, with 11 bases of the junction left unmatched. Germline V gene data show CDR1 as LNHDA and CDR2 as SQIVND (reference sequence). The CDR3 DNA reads TGTGCCAGTAGTGCGGTAAAGGGACAGGGGACGTACGAGCAGTACTTC. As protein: CASSAVKGQGTYEQYF.

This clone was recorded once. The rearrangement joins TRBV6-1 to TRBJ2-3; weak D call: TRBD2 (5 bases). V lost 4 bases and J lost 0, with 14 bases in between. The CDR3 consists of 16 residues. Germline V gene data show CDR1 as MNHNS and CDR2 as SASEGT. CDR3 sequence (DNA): TGTGCCAGCAGTGTATTTAGGGAGTATAGCACAGATACGCAGTATTTT. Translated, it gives CASSVFREYSTDTQYF.

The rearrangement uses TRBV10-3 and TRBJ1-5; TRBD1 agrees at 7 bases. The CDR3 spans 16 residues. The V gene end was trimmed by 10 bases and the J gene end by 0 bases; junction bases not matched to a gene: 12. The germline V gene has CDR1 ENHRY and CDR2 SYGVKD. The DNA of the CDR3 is TGTGCCACTGGACAGGCGACCCTTTATAGCAATCAGCCCCAGCATTTT. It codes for CATGQATLYSNQPQHF.

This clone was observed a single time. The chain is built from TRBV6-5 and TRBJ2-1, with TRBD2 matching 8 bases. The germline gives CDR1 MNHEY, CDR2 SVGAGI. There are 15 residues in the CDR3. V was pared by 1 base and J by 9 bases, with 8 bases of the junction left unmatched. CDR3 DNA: TGTGCCAGCAGTTACTACGGGGGGGCCGATGGTGAGCAGTTCTTC. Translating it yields CASSYYGGADGEQFF.

CDR3 sequence (DNA): TGCAGCGTTGTGGTTTTTGAACAGGGGAACGAGCAGTACTTC. Residues: CSVVVFEQGNEQYF. The genes are TRBV29-1 and TRBJ2-7; TRBD1 agrees at 7 bases. Germline-derived CDR1 and CDR2 are SQVTM and ANQGSEA. This CDR3 comprises 14 residues. Trimming took 4 bases from V and 5 from J; bases not matched to a gene: 11.

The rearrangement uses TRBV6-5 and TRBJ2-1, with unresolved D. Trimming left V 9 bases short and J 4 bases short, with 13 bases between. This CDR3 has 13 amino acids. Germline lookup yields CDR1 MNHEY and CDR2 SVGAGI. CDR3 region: CASMGSLYNEQFF. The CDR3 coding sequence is TGTGCCAGTATGGGTAGCCTTTACAATGAGCAGTTCTTC.